One and the same sample provided the 28 T cell receptor beta chains below, sequenced in a study of control samples from healthy donors and cancer patients. The protocol was immunoSEQ multiplex PCR, while the TCRdb copy is restricted to in-frame clones and leaves out a portion. Among about 100,000 clones listed, about 88% were seen once. The specimen sequenced was blood. These TCRs come from a woman in her forties or fifties in good health.

The genes are TRBV24-1 and TRBJ2-1, with D possibly matching TRBD2 (5 bases). V was shortened by 5 bases and J by 12 bases, with 13 bases between the two germline ends. This CDR3 has 12 residues. Per the germline V gene, CDR1 is KGHDR and CDR2 is SFDVKD. This CDR3 reads CATSAGNQGQFF. DNA of the CDR3: TGTGCCACCAGTGCCGGGAATCAAGGGCAGTTCTTC.

The V and J genes are TRBV19 and TRBJ1-4; maybe TRBD1 (5 bases). V dropped 6 bases and J dropped 4 bases, with 12 bases sitting between them. This CDR3 is built from 14 residues. Germline V gives CDR1 LNHDA, CDR2 SQIVND (reference sequence). The CDR3 sequence: CASSWDAGNEKLFF. The CDR3 DNA reads as TGTGCCAGTAGCTGGGACGCGGGTAATGAAAAACTGTTTTTT. Variable domain in full (rest from reference TRBV19 and TRBJ1-4): DGGITQSPKYLFRKEGQNVTLSCEQNLNHDAMYWYRQDPGQGLRLIYYSQIVNDFQKGDIAEGYSVSREKKESFPLTVTSAQKNPTAFYLCASSWDAGNEKLFFGSGTQLSVL.

The J gene is TRBJ2-1, the V gene TRBV3-1 (or the pseudogene TRBV3-2); 14 nucleotides align to TRBD2. This CDR3 has 21 residues. The V gene's germline CDR1 is LGHDT and CDR2 YNNKEL (reference sequence). V trimming: 2 bases; J trimming: 0 bases; junction bases outside the gene matches: 12. CDR3 amino acids: CASSQYRTSGGIRSSYNEQFF. CDR3 coding DNA: TGTGCCAGCAGCCAATATCGGACTAGCGGGGGGATCCGAAGCTCCTACAATGAGCAGTTCTTC.

The chain couples TRBV7-3 to TRBJ2-5; 8 bases fit TRBD2. Per germline, CDR1 SGHTA and CDR2 FQGTGA. V shed 4 bases, J shed 3 bases, and the junction held 28 bases outside the gene matches. This CDR3 region has 22 residues. DNA of the CDR3: TGTGCCAGCAGCTCCGATTTAGGTTCAGGCCTAGCGGGTTCCGAGATTAAAGAGACCCAGTACTTC. It yields the protein CASSSDLGSGLAGSEIKETQYF.

The V gene is TRBV18, the J gene TRBJ1-4, with D perhaps matching TRBD1 (5 bases). Germline V gives CDR1 KGHSH, CDR2 LQKENI. V was trimmed by 6 bases and J by 6 bases, leaving 11 bases between them. CDR3 length: 13 residues. The CDR3 spells CASSAGLYEKLFF. In DNA form, the CDR3 reads TGTGCCAGCTCGGCAGGGCTTTATGAAAAACTGTTTTTT.

V and J are TRBV2 and TRBJ2-7, with 8 positions matching TRBD2. Trimming took 2 bases from V and 6 from J; bases not matched to a gene: 9. In germline, CDR1 is SNHLY, CDR2 FYNNEI. The CDR3 spans 15 residues. The CDR3 sequence: CASSEMATSVVEQYF. The CDR3 DNA follows: TGTGCCAGCAGTGAAATGGCGACTAGCGTCGTCGAGCAGTACTTC.

The chain combines TRBV6-5 with TRBJ2-3; D gene ambiguous. This CDR3 has 13 amino acids. V lost 6 bases to trimming and J lost 2 bases, with 9 bases between them. Germline loops: CDR1 MNHEY, CDR2 SVGAGI. The CDR3 reads CASRADVTDTQYF. For the CDR3, the DNA is TGTGCCAGCAGGGCAGATGTCACAGATACGCAGTATTTT.

This chain's CDR3 is CATTPSEGANTGELFF. CDR3 bases: TGTGCCACCACTCCCTCGGAGGGAGCGAACACCGGGGAGCTGTTTTTT. The J gene is TRBJ2-2, the V gene TRBV15; maybe TRBD2 (6 bases). This CDR3 contains 16 residues. Germline loops: CDR1 LNHNV, CDR2 YYDKDF (reference sequence). V was pared by 7 bases and J by 0 bases, with 15 bases between.

V and J are TRBV6-5 and TRBJ2-7; 9 bases map to TRBD2. The germline gives CDR1 MNHEY, CDR2 SVGAGI. The CDR3 covers 15 residues. Losses at the gene ends were 6 bases for V and 4 bases for J; bases not matched to a gene: 10. The CDR3 loop reads CASSPRLAELYEQYV. In nucleotides, the CDR3 is TGTGCCAGCAGCCCCCGACTAGCGGAGCTGTACGAGCAGTACGTC.

This rearrangement joins TRBV3-1 (or the pseudogene TRBV3-2) to TRBJ2-5; D is perhaps TRBD1 or TRBD2 (5 bases each). Per the germline V gene, CDR1 is LGHDT and CDR2 is YNNKEL (reference sequence). CDR3 length: 14 residues. V lost 2 bases and J lost 4, with 11 bases in between. The CDR3 sequence is CASSQQGGGETQYF. CDR3 coding DNA: TGTGCCAGCAGCCAACAGGGTGGGGGAGAGACCCAGTACTTC.

The chain joins TRBV7-9 to TRBJ2-3; 9 bases line up with TRBD1. CDR1 is SEHNR, CDR2 FQNEAQ, per germline (reference sequence). The CDR3 contains 14 residues. The J segment lost 4 bases and the V segment lost 3 bases, leaving 2 bases of the junction unmatched. Written as DNA, the CDR3 is TGTGCCAGCAGCTTCGGACAGGGGCCAGATACGCAGTATTTT. Its translation: CASSFGQGPDTQYF.

The rearrangement joins TRBV5-5 to TRBJ1-1; tentative D call: TRBD1 (5 bases). This CDR3 contains 14 residues. Germline V gene data show CDR1 as SGHKS and CDR2 as YYEKEE (reference sequence). V dropped 2 bases and J dropped 5 bases, with 13 bases sitting between them. The CDR3, as DNA: TGTGCCAGCAGCTTTGCCAGGCAGGGTACTGAAGCTTTCTTT. Translation gives CASSFARQGTEAFF.

This clone was recorded a few times. CDR3 region: CASSENPGNSNQPQHF. In DNA, the CDR3 is TGCGCCAGCAGTGAGAACCCAGGGAATAGCAATCAGCCCCAGCATTTT. The chain carries TRBV10-2 and TRBJ1-5; D possibly corresponds to TRBD1 (5 bases). The germline V gene has CDR1 WSHSY and CDR2 SAAADI. The length of the CDR3 is 16 residues. Trimming cost V 2 bases and J 0 bases, with 11 bases left between them.

The gene calls are TRBV7-3 and TRBJ2-1; a possible D gene is TRBD2 (5 bases). CDR1 is SGHTA and CDR2 is FQGTGA in the germline V gene. CDR3 length: 14 amino acids. V lost 1 base and J 5 bases, leaving 9 bases between the germline ends. CDR3 sequence (DNA): TGTGCCAGCAGCTTAAGCGGGCCCAACAATGAGCAGTTCTTC. Translating gives CASSLSGPNNEQFF.

The J gene is TRBJ1-1, the V gene TRBV6-2 or TRBV6-3; 7 positions agree with TRBD1. CDR1 and CDR2 (germline): MNHEY, SVGEGT. CDR3 size: 13 residues. J gave up 9 bases and V 5 bases, and 9 bases lay outside the gene matches. Written as DNA, the CDR3 is TGTGCCAGCAGTCCCGGGACAGCTTCCAAAGCTTTCTTT. It is translated as CASSPGTASKAFF.

This sequence joins TRBV5-3 and TRBJ1-1, with TRBD1 identical over 7 bases. TRBV5-3 falls under the ORF class, with uncertain function. V lost 4 bases to trimming and J lost 6 bases; unmatched junction nucleotides: 6. The CDR3 contains 13 residues. For the CDR3, the DNA is TGTGCCAGAAGCGCGTACAGGGGCCCTGAAGCTTTCTTT. It is translated as CARSAYRGPEAFF.

V gene TRBV6-5 combines with J gene TRBJ2-3; 8 bases agree with TRBD2. V trimming: 6 bases; J trimming: 3 bases; junction bases outside the gene matches: 8. Per the germline V gene, CDR1 is MNHEY and CDR2 is SVGAGI. This CDR3 has 15 amino acids. CDR3 sequence (DNA): TGTGCCAGCAGCTCGCACCGGGGGGGTACAGATACGCAGTATTTT. Amino acids: CASSSHRGGTDTQYF.

V gene TRBV7-2 combines with J gene TRBJ1-2; 7 nucleotides line up with TRBD1. The trim removed 2 bases at V and 2 bases at J, leaving 11 bases unmatched. CDR1 is SGHTA, CDR2 FQGNSA, per germline. This CDR3 is 17 amino acids long. The CDR3: CASSLQSSGTENYGYTF. The CDR3 bases are TGTGCCAGCAGCTTACAGAGCTCCGGGACAGAAAACTATGGCTACACCTTC. The whole variable domain, remainder taken from reference TRBV7-2 and TRBJ1-2, is GAGVSQSPSNKVTEKGKDVELRCDPISGHTALYWYRQSLGQGLEFLIYFQGNSAPDKSGLPSDRFSAERTGGSVSTLTIQRTQQEDSAVYLCASSLQSSGTENYGYTFGSGTRLTVV.

This chain uses TRBV4-2 with TRBJ1-1, with D maybe TRBD1 (6 bases). V was cut by 3 bases and J by 6 bases, with 14 bases left in between. Looked up from germline, CDR1 is LGHNA and CDR2 is YNFKEQ. This CDR3 comprises 14 residues. Written as DNA, the CDR3 is TGTGCCAGCAGCCAGGGGGCCAGGGACTCTGAAGCTTTCTTT. Its protein product is CASSQGARDSEAFF.

The chain recombines TRBV7-3 with TRBJ2-1; TRBD2 matches 12 bases. CDR3 length equals 17 residues. CDR1 SGHTA and CDR2 FQGTGA come from the germline V gene. Trimming at V came to 5 bases and at J to 5 bases, leaving 10 bases not matched to a gene. The CDR3 loop is CASSIKGLAGQDNEQFF. The CDR3 DNA is TGTGCCAGCAGCATAAAAGGACTAGCGGGACAGGACAATGAGCAGTTCTTC.

This chain connects TRBV30 to TRBJ1-1, with D unclear. The germline gives CDR1 GTSNPN, CDR2 SVGIG (reference sequence). V was trimmed by 0 bases and J by 7 bases, leaving 6 bases between them. There are 11 residues in the CDR3. In DNA form, the CDR3 reads TGTGCCTGGAGTGTAGCGCGTGAAGCTTTCTTT. It yields the protein CAWSVAREAFF.

V usage is TRBV5-6 and J usage is TRBJ2-3; TRBD1 matches 7 bases. Germline V gene lookup returns CDR1 SGHDT and CDR2 YYEEEE. There are 15 residues in the CDR3. V was pared by 3 bases and J by 0 bases, with 4 bases of the junction left unmatched. In DNA, the CDR3 is TGTGCCAGCAGCTGGGACAGCGCTAGCACAGATACGCAGTATTTT. Its translation is CASSWDSASTDTQYF.

V usage is TRBV3-1 (or the pseudogene TRBV3-2) and J usage is TRBJ2-3; 15 nucleotides line up with TRBD2. V lost 0 bases, J lost 14 bases, and 12 bases stayed unmatched. The CDR3 runs to 17 residues. Germline V gene lookup returns CDR1 LGHDT and CDR2 YNNKEL (reference sequence). The CDR3 sequence: CASSQERRGLAGGRLYF. In nucleotides, the CDR3 is TGTGCCAGCAGCCAAGAGAGGAGGGGACTAGCGGGAGGCCGTTTGTATTTT.

This sequence joins TRBV6-5 and TRBJ1-6; a weak D match, TRBD1 (5 bases). This CDR3 contains 14 residues. Germline V gene lookup returns CDR1 MNHEY and CDR2 SVGAGI. With 5 bases removed from V and 12 bases from J, the gap between germline ends came to 17 bases. The CDR3 DNA reads as TGTGCCAGCAGTAATCCGGGACCCCGACAACCCCTCCACTTT. This gives the protein CASSNPGPRQPLHF.

The rearrangement uses TRBV5-5 and TRBJ1-1, with 9 bases identical to TRBD1. V was clipped by 2 bases and J by 2 bases; unmatched bases: 4. The CDR3 totals 15 residues. Germline V gives CDR1 SGHKS, CDR2 YYEKEE (reference sequence). CDR3 sequence reads: CASSFTGGLNTEAFF. The CDR3 DNA reads TGTGCCAGCAGCTTTACAGGGGGCTTAAACACTGAAGCTTTCTTT.

A few counts support this clone. The chain is built from TRBV2 and TRBJ1-4; D is possibly TRBD1 (5 bases). V shed 3 bases and J shed 5 bases, with 13 bases lying between them. This CDR3 contains 15 residues. CDR1 is SNHLY and CDR2 is FYNNEI in the germline V gene. The CDR3 DNA follows: TGTGCCAGCAGTGATAGGTCAGGGTGGAATGAAAAACTGTTTTTT. Its protein is CASSDRSGWNEKLFF.

A word on this clone: It is likely a read error, because the conserved phenylalanine at the end of the CDR3 is missing. The DNA is omitted, as the CDR3 cannot be located on it reliably, and the CDR3 follows TCRdb's listing. The chain has TRBV7-6 and TRBJ1-6. Per the germline V gene, CDR1 is SGHVS and CDR2 is FNYEAQ. Ends included, the CDR3 has 13 residues. The CDR3 loop is CASNPSSGLVPFL.

The rearrangement links TRBV7-6 to TRBJ2-3; D is unclear. The CDR3 extends over 16 amino acids. Trimming removed 5 bases from V and 3 bases from J, with 18 bases in between. The germline V gene encodes CDR1 SGHVS and CDR2 FNYEAQ. The CDR3 here is CASSPLGRTRTDTQYF. CDR3 bases: TGTGCCAGCAGCCCTCTAGGACGGACCCGGACAGATACGCAGTATTTT.